This T cell receptor (beta chain) was captured by sequencing in a study of cytomegalovirus exposure and HLA in healthy donors. About the research overall: As released early, the data held around 80 million unique TCRs from HLA-typed donors. Findings of the study overall: Based on reports, TCR beta sequences accurately predicted HLA-A and HLA-B alleles for most subjects. Cytomegalovirus status was reportedly diagnosed by the classifier with high specificity and sensitivity.

Primers for the PCR totalled 60 Vbeta and 13 Jbeta. Clones were read by immunoSEQ multiplex PCR, and TCRdb kept only the in-frame ones, dropping some. The sample lists 150,000 or so clones; approximately 80% were seen once. CDR3 length: 12 amino acids. In germline, CDR1 is MDHEN, CDR2 SYDVKM. V lost 8 bases and J 4 bases, leaving 11 bases between the germline ends. Notes on this clone: Its specificity is not known.

The TCR sequence derives from a woman aged 40 to 50 in good health and CMV-seronegative. The specimen was PBMCs. The chain joins TRBV28 to TRBJ1-2; D is ambiguous. The CDR3 reads CASGGEGYGYTF. The CDR3 nucleotides read TGTGCCAGCGGTGGAGAGGGCTATGGCTACACCTTC.